One and the same sample provided the 21 T cell receptor beta chains below, sequenced in a study of shared clonotypes between healthy human individuals. Assay: immunoSEQ multiplex PCR; the TCRdb copy retains only in-frame clones and omits some. Of nearly 500,000 clones listed, roughly four fifths are singletons. Source material: PBMCs. These receptors were taken from a woman in her forties in good health. Some clones in this sample may be carry-over from other donors' samples.

This clone turned up a few times. This sequence joins TRBV11-3 and TRBJ2-7, with D perhaps matching TRBD2 (6 bases). The CDR3 totals 18 residues. CDR1 is SGHNT and CDR2 is YENEEA in the germline V gene. Trimming cost V 1 base and J 3 bases, with 22 bases left between them. The CDR3 nucleotides are TGTGCCAGCAGCTTAGTGGGGGGAAGGGCCCAGAGAAACTACGAGCAGTACTTC. Its protein is CASSLVGGRAQRNYEQYF.

The rearrangement joins TRBV5-1 to TRBJ1-6; the match to TRBD1 covers 7 bases. CDR3 length equals 13 residues. V was pared by 3 bases and J by 8 bases, with 2 bases of the junction left unmatched. Germline assignment: CDR1 SGHRS and CDR2 YFSETQ. CDR3 coding DNA: TGCGCCAGCAGCTACGACAGGGATTCACCCCTCCACTTT. Translation: CASSYDRDSPLHF.

The CDR3 DNA follows: TGCGCCAGCAGCTTACAAGACCGGGACGAGCAGTACTTC. Its translation: CASSLQDRDEQYF. The rearrangement links TRBV5-1 to TRBJ2-7; D gene uncertain. Deletions cut 2 bases from V and 5 bases from J, with 11 bases between. There are 13 residues in the CDR3. Germline V gene data show CDR1 as SGHRS and CDR2 as YFSETQ. The whole variable domain, remainder taken from reference TRBV5-1 and TRBJ2-7, is KAGVTQTPRYLIKTRGQQVTLSCSPISGHRSVSWYQQTPGQGLQFLFEYFSETQRNKGNFPGRFSGRQFSNSRSEMNVSTLELGDSALYLCASSLQDRDEQYFGPGTRLTVT.

This CDR3 is CASSQERGGGTEAFF. Written as DNA, the CDR3 is TGCGCCAGCAGCCAAGAGCGGGGCGGGGGCACTGAAGCTTTCTTT. The chain recombines TRBV4-1 with TRBJ1-1; a weak D match, TRBD1 (5 bases). The germline gives CDR1 MGHRA, CDR2 YSYEKL. V was pared by 0 bases and J by 4 bases, with 12 bases between. The CDR3 runs to 15 residues.

The J gene is TRBJ1-2, the V gene TRBV2, with D uncertain. The CDR3 is 14 residues long. Germline CDR1 SNHLY, CDR2 FYNNEI. V lost 2 bases to trimming and J lost 7 bases, with 14 bases between them. The DNA for the CDR3 is TGTGCCAGCAGTGAACGGGCACTTGCTGGTGGCTACACCTTC. This sequence encodes CASSERALAGGYTF. Looking up the rest from reference TRBV2 and TRBJ1-2 gives the full variable domain: EPEVTQTPSHQVTQMGQEVILRCVPISNHLYFYWYRQILGQKVEFLVSFYNNEISEKSEIFDDQFSVERPDGSNFTLKIRSTKLEDSAMYFCASSERALAGGYTFGSGTRLTVV.

This clone was detected once. The rearrangement uses TRBV6-1 and TRBJ1-3; D might be TRBD1 (6 bases). Trimming stripped 5 bases from V and 4 bases from J, with 12 bases between. CDR3 length: 14 amino acids. CDR1 is MNHNS and CDR2 is SASEGT in the germline V gene. The CDR3 DNA reads TGTGCCAGCAGTCCCAGGGGTGAAGGAAACACCATATATTTT. Residues: CASSPRGEGNTIYF.

Note on this clone: This may come from a read error, since a much larger clone is one base off. V usage is TRBV15 and J usage is TRBJ2-5; D could derive from TRBD1 or TRBD2 (5 bases each). Germline V gene sequence: CDR1 LNHNV, CDR2 YYDKDF (reference sequence). This CDR3 has 16 amino acids. This chain's CDR3 is CATSGTPLTDQEAQYF. The CDR3 DNA reads TGTGCCACCAGCGGGACCCCCCTGACAGATCAAGAGGCCCAGTACTTC.

The chain combines TRBV5-1 with TRBJ1-1, with 7 positions matching TRBD1. Germline-derived CDR1 and CDR2 are SGHRS and YFSETQ. The CDR3 is 15 residues long. Losses at the gene ends were 0 bases for V and 1 base for J; bases not matched to a gene: 3. The CDR3 DNA reads TGCGCCAGCAGCTTGGACAGGGGACGGAACACTGAAGCTTTCTTT. Encoded protein: CASSLDRGRNTEAFF. Using reference TRBV5-1 and TRBJ1-1 for the parts outside the CDR3, the full variable domain is KAGVTQTPRYLIKTRGQQVTLSCSPISGHRSVSWYQQTPGQGLQFLFEYFSETQRNKGNFPGRFSGRQFSNSRSEMNVSTLELGDSALYLCASSLDRGRNTEAFFGQGTRLTVV.

This clone was recorded once. The gene calls are TRBV30 and TRBJ2-1; 8 positions match TRBD2. The germline V gene encodes CDR1 GTSNPN and CDR2 SVGIG (reference sequence). Germline trimming cut 3 bases from V and 13 bases from J; bases unmatched to any gene: 8. The CDR3 consists of 12 residues. Here the CDR3 DNA reads TGTGCCTGGAGACCGGCGGGAGGAGTTCAGTTCTTC. This encodes CAWRPAGGVQFF.

The CDR3, as DNA: TGTGCCAGCAGCGGAGGGACTAGCGGGAGTGGGCGGAGGTCCTACAATGAGCAGTTCTTC. Its protein is CASSGGTSGSGRRSYNEQFF. This chain links TRBV9 with TRBJ2-1; 14 positions match TRBD2. V lost 3 bases and J lost 1; bases outside the gene matches: 12. CDR3 length: 20 residues. Germline V CDR1 and CDR2: SGDLS, YYNGEE.

This sequence joins TRBV10-1 and TRBJ2-5; tentative D call: TRBD2 (5 bases). This CDR3 is built from 15 residues. CDR1 and CDR2 (germline): WNHNN, SYGVQD (reference sequence). The V gene lost 3 bases and the J gene lost 1 base, with 12 bases spanning the gap. The CDR3 region is CASSDQLAGQETQYF. DNA of the CDR3: TGCGCCAGCAGTGATCAGCTCGCGGGCCAAGAGACCCAGTACTTC.

The V gene is TRBV5-8, the J gene TRBJ2-7; perhaps TRBD2 as D (5 bases). V lost 2 bases to trimming and J lost 4 bases, with 13 bases between them. The germline CDR1 and CDR2 sequences are SGHTS and YDEGEE. The CDR3 is 14 amino acids. CDR3 sequence (DNA): TGTGCCAGCAGCTTAGAAGGGAGAAGTTACGAGCAGTACTTC. Translation: CASSLEGRSYEQYF.

The chain employs TRBV7-7 and TRBJ2-1; D is undetermined. The length of the CDR3 is 13 residues. V gave up 5 bases and J gave up 3 bases, with 8 bases separating them. In germline, CDR1 is SSHAT, CDR2 FNYEAQ (reference sequence). The CDR3 DNA reads as TGTGCCAGCAGCGCCGGAAACTACAATGAGCAGTTCTTC. This sequence encodes CASSAGNYNEQFF.

This sequence joins TRBV28 and TRBJ1-2, with D perhaps matching TRBD1 (5 bases). CDR3 size: 13 residues. The germline V gene has CDR1 MDHEN and CDR2 SYDVKM. V lost 0 bases, J lost 8 bases, and 10 bases lay in between. This CDR3 reads CASSLWWGEGYTF. CDR3 nucleotide sequence: TGTGCCAGCAGTTTATGGTGGGGCGAGGGCTACACCTTC.

The V and J genes are TRBV7-2 and TRBJ1-1; D gene ambiguous. Germline assignment: CDR1 SGHTA and CDR2 FQGNSA. This CDR3 has 16 amino acids. V was clipped by 1 base and J by 1 base, with 13 bases between them. CDR3 nucleotide sequence: TGTGCCAGCAGCTTAGGACGAACGAGGAAGAACACTGAAGCTTTCTTT. As protein: CASSLGRTRKNTEAFF.

The chain carries TRBV6-5 and TRBJ2-1; 10 bases match TRBD1. Germline V CDR1 and CDR2: MNHEY, SVGAGI. The CDR3 runs to 16 residues. The V and J ends lost 4 bases and 8 bases, in that order; junction bases with no gene match: 11. CDR3 protein: CASSSNPGQGMDEQFF. CDR3 coding DNA: TGTGCCAGCAGTTCCAACCCGGGACAGGGGATGGATGAGCAGTTCTTC.

There are a few counts of this clone. This sequence joins TRBV28 and TRBJ1-1, with D possibly matching TRBD1 (6 bases). Germline CDR1 MDHEN, CDR2 SYDVKM. V shed 3 bases and J shed 0 bases, with 17 bases lying between them. The CDR3 covers 17 residues. The CDR3 loop is CASSLVGTGKVNTEAFF. The CDR3, as DNA: TGTGCCAGCAGTTTGGTCGGTACAGGGAAGGTGAACACTGAAGCTTTCTTT.

The chain is built from TRBV7-2 and TRBJ2-7; tentatively, D is TRBD2 (5 bases). V lost 7 bases and J 2 bases, leaving 12 bases between the germline ends. The CDR3 contains 13 residues. Germline V gives CDR1 SGHTA, CDR2 FQGNSA. CDR3 in DNA: TGTGCCAGCACCCTAGCTATAACCTACGAGCAGTACTTC. It specifies CASTLAITYEQYF.

In the case of this clone: This likely traces to a read error, being one base from a far larger clone. The chain employs TRBV15 and TRBJ2-5; D is possibly TRBD2 (6 bases). This CDR3 spans 15 amino acids. Germline V gives CDR1 LNHNV, CDR2 YYDKDF (reference sequence). V gave up 1 base and J gave up 4 bases, with 13 bases separating them. The CDR3 sequence: CATSRALAPRETQYF. Written as DNA, the CDR3 is TGTGCCACCAGCAGAGCTCTAGCGCCCCGAGAGACCCAGTACTTC. Full variable domain (remainder filled in from reference TRBV15 and TRBJ2-5): DAMVIQNPRYQVTQFGKPVTLSCSQTLNHNVMYWYQQKSSQAPKLLFHYYDKDFNNEADTPDNFQSRRPNTSFCFLDIRSPGLGDTAMYLCATSRALAPRETQYFGPGTRLLVL.

This clone was recorded a few times. The rearrangement joins TRBV19 to TRBJ2-3; weak D call: TRBD2 (5 bases). CDR1 is LNHDA and CDR2 is SQIVND in the germline V gene (reference sequence). Trimming cost V 3 bases and J 5 bases, with 15 bases left between them. The CDR3 contains 15 residues. The DNA of the CDR3 is TGTGCCAGTAGTATGAGGGCCCCGACGGGAGATACGCAGTATTTT. This sequence encodes CASSMRAPTGDTQYF.

The chain has TRBV5-1 and TRBJ2-1; 7 bases align to TRBD2. Germline assignment: CDR1 SGHRS and CDR2 YFSETQ. Germline trimming cut 3 bases from V and 6 bases from J; bases unmatched to any gene: 9. This CDR3 has 15 residues. The CDR3 bases are TGCGCCAGCAGCTCAGTCTCTAGCGGAACCAATGAGCAGTTCTTC. This encodes CASSSVSSGTNEQFF.